Reported below is one TCR beta chain. This receptor's antigen is unknown. The input lacks base qualities; no much larger clone sits a single base away. Per the publication, the time point label means: 2014-2015 season, pre-vaccination. Seasonal inactivated influenza vaccine (Fluvarix) was administered to adults, and sorted blood CD4 subsets were tracked by TCRB sequencing before and after vaccination. To be eligible, subjects had to live in the community and must not have received influenza vaccine in the previous 6 months. Subjects were excluded for influenza vaccine contraindications, substance abuse, HIV/AIDS, active malignancy, immunomodulatory medication, or active illness such as respiratory infection. Between roughly 35 and 110 mL of blood was sampled per time point. Circulating Tfh were defined as non-naive CD4+CXCR5+PD-1+ cells and sorted into ICOS+CD38+ and ICOS-CD38- fractions. Ficoll-Paque PLUS or SepMate separation was used to isolate PBMC. Before DNA was extracted, the cell subsets were sorted from PBMC using a BD FACS Aria.

The library came from the immunoSEQ multiplex PCR assay. Adaptive Biotechnologies carried out TCRB amplification, library preparation, sequencing and preliminary bioinformatics at Survey level resolution. For TCRB sequencing, genomic DNA from sorted cTfh populations was amplified by multiplex PCR. For the original study's pipeline: Clonality was computed in R as 1 minus normalized Shannon entropy; the Gini index was calculated with the R package ineq. Overlap score was the summed counts of shared sequences divided by total counts of all sequences in both compared samples. Significance of shared clonotypes was assessed by Fisher's exact test, with a theoretical repertoire of 10^7 TCRB sequences assumed. Not all clones reach the TCRdb copy of this immuneACCESS table, which keeps in-frame sequences only. Checked studies attribute under half of the gap to unresolved V genes and leave the rest unexplained. That table supplies the V and J calls and clone size; D and trimming were determined from the DNA. This sample has 6,500 to 10,000 clones in its table, and roughly four fifths of those were observed once. 1.1% of the sample is taken by the ten largest.

The sample comes from a study of follicular helper T cells after annual influenza vaccination (dated by TCRdb to about 2017). Study-wide context: After each seasonal influenza vaccination, blood samples were collected on days 0, 7 and 28. To study recall of cTfh clones, some subjects were followed across successive annual vaccinations spanning the 2013-2014, 2014-2015 and 2015-2016 seasons. One week after vaccination, a second recruited cohort of roughly 12 subjects (Table S1) displayed a similar ICOS+CD38+ cTfh response. Six subjects had multi-year samples: four covered two vaccination seasons and two covered three seasons. The 2013-2014 samples were cryopreserved, while the 2015 samples were processed right after collection. What the work shows at the level of the full study, not this receptor alone: Successive annual vaccinations recalled a recurring oligoclonal ICOS+CD38+ cTfh response that included tetramer and AIM influenza-specific clonotypes. Rare clonotypes could not be sampled because productive TCRB sequences were recovered from only roughly 9.5-20% of the analyzed cells. Day 7 ICOS+CD38+ clones were most often found later in ICOS-CD38- cTfh, suggesting that subset may serve as a memory reservoir. ICOS+CD38+ cTfh clonality correlated with the frequency of that population, and its change correlated with the change in circulating plasmablast frequency.

Sample: CXCR5+ CD38- circulating T follicular helper cells from blood, taken on the day of influenza vaccination. The cell subset or site label here, explained by the study, means: circulating Tfh, non-naive CD4+CXCR5+PD-1+ (ICOS+CD38+ or ICOS-CD38-). The receptor's source is an adult who received the influenza vaccine.

CDR3 sequence: CASSHSDRGGQGYTF. The nucleotide sequence is given as TGTGCCAGCAGCCATTCCGATAGAGGGGGCCAAGGCTACACCTTC. The receptor chain draws on TRBV5-5 and TRBJ1-2, and 7 bases in between align with TRBD1. The germline V and J ends show losses of 4 bases and 8 bases respectively, and no gene match explains 14 bases of the junction. From the germline V gene (reference sequence), CDR1 is SGHKS and CDR2 is YYEKEE. The CDR3, from cysteine to phenylalanine, totals 15 residues. Here the CDR3 DNA is all that survives: 45 bases in frame from base 1.